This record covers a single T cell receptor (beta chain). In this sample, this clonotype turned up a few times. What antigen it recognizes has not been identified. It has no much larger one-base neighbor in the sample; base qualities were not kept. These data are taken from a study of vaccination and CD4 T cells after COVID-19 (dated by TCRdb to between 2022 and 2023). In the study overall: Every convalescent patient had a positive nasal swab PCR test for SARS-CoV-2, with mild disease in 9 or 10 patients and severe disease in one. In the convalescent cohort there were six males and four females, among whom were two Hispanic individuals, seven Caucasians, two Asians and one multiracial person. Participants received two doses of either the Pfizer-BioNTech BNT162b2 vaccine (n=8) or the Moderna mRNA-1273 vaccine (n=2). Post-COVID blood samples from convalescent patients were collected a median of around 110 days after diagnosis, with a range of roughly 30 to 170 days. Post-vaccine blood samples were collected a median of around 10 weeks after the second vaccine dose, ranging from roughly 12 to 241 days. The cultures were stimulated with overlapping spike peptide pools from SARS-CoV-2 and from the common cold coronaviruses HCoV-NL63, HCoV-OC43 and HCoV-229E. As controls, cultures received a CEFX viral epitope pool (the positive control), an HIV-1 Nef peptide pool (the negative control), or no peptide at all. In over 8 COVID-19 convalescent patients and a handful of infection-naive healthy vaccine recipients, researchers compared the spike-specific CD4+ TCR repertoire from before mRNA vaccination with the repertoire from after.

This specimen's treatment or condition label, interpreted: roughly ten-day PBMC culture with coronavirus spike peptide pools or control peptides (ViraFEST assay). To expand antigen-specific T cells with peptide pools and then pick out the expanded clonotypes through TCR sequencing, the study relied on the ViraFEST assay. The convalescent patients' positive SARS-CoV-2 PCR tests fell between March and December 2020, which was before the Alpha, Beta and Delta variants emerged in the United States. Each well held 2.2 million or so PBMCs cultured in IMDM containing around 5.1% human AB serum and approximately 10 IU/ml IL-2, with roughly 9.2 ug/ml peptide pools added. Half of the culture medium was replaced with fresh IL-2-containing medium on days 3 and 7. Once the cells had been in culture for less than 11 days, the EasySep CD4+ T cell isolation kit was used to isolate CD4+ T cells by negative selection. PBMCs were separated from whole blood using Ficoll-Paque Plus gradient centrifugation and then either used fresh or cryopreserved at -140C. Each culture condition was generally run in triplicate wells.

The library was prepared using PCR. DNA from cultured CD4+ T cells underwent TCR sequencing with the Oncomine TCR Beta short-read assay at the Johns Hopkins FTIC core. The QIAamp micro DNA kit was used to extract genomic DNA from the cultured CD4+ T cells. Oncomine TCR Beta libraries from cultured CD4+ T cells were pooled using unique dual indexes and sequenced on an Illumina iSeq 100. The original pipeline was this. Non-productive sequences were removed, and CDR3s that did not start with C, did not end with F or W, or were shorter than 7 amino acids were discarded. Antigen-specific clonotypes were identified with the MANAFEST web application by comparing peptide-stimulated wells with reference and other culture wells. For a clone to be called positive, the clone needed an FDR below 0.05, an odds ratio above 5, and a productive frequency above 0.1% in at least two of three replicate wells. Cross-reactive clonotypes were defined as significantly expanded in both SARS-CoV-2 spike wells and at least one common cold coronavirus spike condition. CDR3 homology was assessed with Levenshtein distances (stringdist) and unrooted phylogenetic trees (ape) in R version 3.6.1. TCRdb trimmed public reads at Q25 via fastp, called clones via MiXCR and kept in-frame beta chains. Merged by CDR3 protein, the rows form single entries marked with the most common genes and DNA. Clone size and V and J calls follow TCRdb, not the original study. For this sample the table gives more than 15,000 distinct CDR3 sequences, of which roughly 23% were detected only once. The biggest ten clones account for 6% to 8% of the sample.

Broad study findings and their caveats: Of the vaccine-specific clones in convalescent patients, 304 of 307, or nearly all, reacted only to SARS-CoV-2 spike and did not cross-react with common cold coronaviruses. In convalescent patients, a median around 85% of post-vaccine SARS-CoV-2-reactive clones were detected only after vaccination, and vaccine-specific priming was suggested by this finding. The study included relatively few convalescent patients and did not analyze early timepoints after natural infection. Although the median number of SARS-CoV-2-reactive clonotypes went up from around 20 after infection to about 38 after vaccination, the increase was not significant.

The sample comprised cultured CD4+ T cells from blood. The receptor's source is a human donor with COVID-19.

This receptor carries the CDR3 CASSPGQAYEQYF. The base sequence is TGTGCCAGCAGTCCCGGACAGGCCTACGAGCAGTACTTC. This receptor chain uses TRBV27 and TRBJ2-7; 7 middle bases align to TRBD1. Sequences MNHEY (CDR1) and SMNVEV (CDR2) are obtained from the germline V gene (reference sequence). The CDR3 goes from the cysteine to the phenylalanine over 13 residues. Of all the DNA, just the CDR3 is kept, 39 bases in frame from base 1. The germline V end is reduced by 5 bases and the J end by 2 bases; junction bases left unmatched: 3.